This is a list of T cell receptor beta chains from one sample in a study of radiotherapy plus CTLA-4 blockade in lung cancer. Generated by immunoSEQ multiplex PCR, the TCRdb table keeps only in-frame clones and is missing some. The sample yields 45,000 or so clones, approximately 79% seen once. Sequencing used peripheral blood, obtained from a patient treated with radiotherapy plus ipilimumab. The source is a human donor with non-small cell lung cancer who had stable disease on radiotherapy plus ipilimumab. Both conserved end residues are part of each CDR3. The D gene is left open where the match is weak. The listing skips clone size in some rows; elsewhere it reads once, few, many or a size class.

v_call,d_call,j_call,clone_size,cdr3_nt,cdr3_aa
TRBV6-1,.,TRBJ1-1,.,TGTGCCAGCAGTGATAGAGGGACAACTGAAGCTTTCTTT,CASSDRGTTEAFF
TRBV7-2,.,TRBJ1-1,.,TGTGCCAGCAGCTTAGAACGGGGGGCTCTAGAAGCTTTCTTT,CASSLERGALEAFF
TRBV30,.,TRBJ1-4,.,TGTGCCTGGAGTGTGAGTTTCGGAGGGGCAGTTAGGGAACTGTTTTTT,CAWSVSFGGAVRELFF
TRBV14,TRBD1,TRBJ1-1,.,TGTGCCAGCAGCCCGTTGACAGGGTCTTTGATCACTGAAGCTTTCTTT,CASSPLTGSLITEAFF
TRBV5-4,TRBD1,TRBJ2-5,.,TGTGCCAGCAGTTGGGACAGGGAAGAGACCCAGTACTTC,CASSWDREETQYF
TRBV5-1,.,TRBJ1-1,.,TGCGCCAGCAGCGGCGGGACGCCACTCGGAGCTTTCTTT,CASSGGTPLGAFF
TRBV18,.,TRBJ1-1,.,TGTGCCAGCTCACCACGGGGGGACACTGAAGCTTTCTTT,CASSPRGDTEAFF
TRBV6-5,.,TRBJ1-5,medium-sized,TGTGCCAGCAGTTACGACAGCAATCAGCCCCAGCATTTT,CASSYDSNQPQHF
TRBV4-2,.,TRBJ1-2,.,TGTGCCAGCAGCCAAGGTAGGGGGGAGGACTATGGCTACACCTTC,CASSQGRGEDYGYTF
TRBV6-1,.,TRBJ1-2,once,TGTGCCAGTAGGGGGGGAAGGGACTATGGCTACACCTTC,CASRGGRDYGYTF
TRBV6-5,.,TRBJ2-7,.,TGTGCCAGCATCAGGCACGGCAGTTCCTACGAGCAGTACTTC,CASIRHGSSYEQYF
TRBV5-1,.,TRBJ2-2,.,TGCGCCAGCAGCCTCGCCGTGGACGGGGAGCTGTTTTTT,CASSLAVDGELFF
TRBV28,.,TRBJ1-1,once,TGTGCCAGCAGTTCCTATGGCTACCCGGTGACAAACTATGAAGCTTTCTTT,CASSSYGYPVTNYEAFF
TRBV4-3,.,TRBJ1-2,.,TGCGCCAGCAGCCAAGATAGAGGGGACATCAACTATGGCTACACCTTC,CASSQDRGDINYGYTF
TRBV27,.,TRBJ2-1,.,TGTGCCAGCAGTTTCCTAGGCTACAATGAGCAGTTCTTC,CASSFLGYNEQFF
TRBV2,.,TRBJ1-5,.,TGTGCCAGCAGTGTAGAAAGAAATCAGCCCCAGCATTTT,CASSVERNQPQHF
TRBV4-3,.,TRBJ2-1,.,TGCGCCAGCAGCCCGGGACACACCTACAATGAGCAGTTCTTC,CASSPGHTYNEQFF
TRBV29-1,.,TRBJ2-4,once,TGCAGCGTGACCCGGGGTAGCGACATTCAGTACTTC,CSVTRGSDIQYF
TRBV4-2,TRBD1,TRBJ1-4,.,TGTGCCAGCAGCCCCCGACAGGGGAGAGGAACTAATGAAAAACTGTTTTTT,CASSPRQGRGTNEKLFF
TRBV28,.,TRBJ1-5,.,TGTGCCAGCAGTTTATTGGCAGGGAATAGCAATCAGCCCCAGCATTTT,CASSLLAGNSNQPQHF
TRBV9,TRBD2,TRBJ2-3,.,TGTGCCAGCAGCGGCCCAACTAGCGGGGGGCTTTCCCCCACAGATACGCAGTATTTT,CASSGPTSGGLSPTDTQYF
TRBV5-1,.,TRBJ1-1,.,TGCGCCAGCAGCCCGGACGGGGCTGAAGCTTTCTTT,CASSPDGAEAFF
TRBV6-6,TRBD1,TRBJ1-1,.,TGTGCCAGCCTACTGGACAGGGGGGACACTGAAGCTTTCTTT,CASLLDRGDTEAFF
TRBV7-6,.,TRBJ2-1,.,TGTGCCAGCAGCTACGGGACCGGAGGTGGGTATGAGCAGTTCTTC,CASSYGTGGGYEQFF
TRBV12-5,.,TRBJ1-5,few,TGTGCTAGTGGTTTCTCAGGAAATCAGCCCCAGCATTTT,CASGFSGNQPQHF
TRBV19,.,TRBJ1-1,.,TGTGCCACTGATCATCCTGGCAGAATGAACACTGAAGCTTTCTTT,CATDHPGRMNTEAFF
TRBV6-5,TRBD1,TRBJ2-4,.,TGTGCCAGCAGGCAGGACAGGACAGCCAAAAACATTCAGTACTTC,CASRQDRTAKNIQYF
TRBV5-1,.,TRBJ1-1,.,TGCGCCAGCAGCTCCCCGGGTGGGAGCAAGAACACTGAAGCTTTCTTT,CASSSPGGSKNTEAFF
TRBV12-5,.,TRBJ1-2,few,TGTGCTAGTGGTTTGTTTGGGGCAGGGGGCTACACCTTC,CASGLFGAGGYTF
TRBV4-1,.,TRBJ2-3,.,TGCGCCAGCAGCCTGGAGCCGGGTAGCACAGATACGCAGTATTTT,CASSLEPGSTDTQYF
TRBV6-1,TRBD1,TRBJ2-5,few,TGTGCCCTAATTCCAGGGACAGGTGTTTTAGGGACCCAGTACTTC,CALIPGTGVLGTQYF
TRBV5-1,.,TRBJ2-3,few,TGCGCCAGCAGCTTGAATGGGCGGACTAGCACAGATACGCAGTATTTT,CASSLNGRTSTDTQYF
TRBV6-5,.,TRBJ2-7,once,TGTGCCAGCAGTTACTCTACCGTTGGCGACGAGCAGTACTTC,CASSYSTVGDEQYF
TRBV4-1,.,TRBJ1-1,.,TGCGCCAGCAGCCAGTTAGGGGGGACTGAAGCTTTCTTT,CASSQLGGTEAFF
TRBV2,TRBD2,TRBJ2-1,.,TGTGCCAGCAGTGGGCGACTAGCGGGGGTCAATGAGCAGTTCTTC,CASSGRLAGVNEQFF
TRBV11-2,TRBD1,TRBJ1-2,.,TGTGCCAGCAGCTCAAATAGGAGGACAGGGGGAGGCTACACCTTC,CASSSNRRTGGGYTF
TRBV7-8,.,TRBJ1-4,once,TGTGCCAGCAGCTTAGTGTACTCCGGGACTAATGAAAAACTGTTTTTT,CASSLVYSGTNEKLFF
TRBV18,TRBD1,TRBJ1-2,.,TGTGCCAGCTCACCACCGGGGACAGACAACTATGGCTACACCTTC,CASSPPGTDNYGYTF
TRBV2,TRBD1,TRBJ2-2,once,TGTGCCAGCGACCCCGGGACAGGGTACACCGGGGAGCTGTTTTTT,CASDPGTGYTGELFF
TRBV29-1,.,TRBJ1-5,.,TGCAGCGTTGAGATTGAGGGGGGCAGCAATCAGCCCCAGCATTTT,CSVEIEGGSNQPQHF
TRBV5-1,.,TRBJ2-7,.,TGCGCCAGCAGCTTGGAGGGCAGGGGATACGAGCAGTACTTC,CASSLEGRGYEQYF
TRBV5-5,.,TRBJ1-1,.,TGTGCCAGCAGCCGCCTTTTGAACACTGAAGCTTTCTTT,CASSRLLNTEAFF
TRBV30,.,TRBJ1-2,.,TGTGCCTGGAGTCGATCGTCTGCCAACTATGGCTACACCTTC,CAWSRSSANYGYTF
TRBV5-6,TRBD1,TRBJ1-5,.,TGTGCCAGCAGCCCCCGGGACAGAATTAATCAGCCCCAGCATTTT,CASSPRDRINQPQHF
TRBV2,.,TRBJ2-2,.,TGTGCCAGCATCCCTGGGCCCACCCTCACCGGGGAGCTGTTTTTT,CASIPGPTLTGELFF